The sequence of this TCR beta chain was determined in a study of T cells in Graves' hyperthyroidism and ophthalmopathy. Amplified TCR beta CDR3 regions came from RNA transcripts. Initially, a first-round RT-PCR of the TCR CDR3 employed the HTBI primer set. TCRdb itself ran the multiplex PCR reads through MiXCR, one entry per CDR3 protein. The sample lists 600,000 or so distinct CDR3 sequences; 14% were seen once. The clonotype comes from a woman between 18 and 30 years old with Graves' ophthalmopathy. Input material: blood.

The CDR3 region has the DNA TGTGCCAGCAGCACCAGACAGGGACGCACTGAAGCTTTCTTT. Its translation is CASSTRQGRTEAFF. The chain is built from TRBV11-3 and TRBJ1-1, with TRBD1 matching over 7 bases. Germline V gives CDR1 SGHNT, CDR2 YENEEA. This CDR3 comprises 14 residues. V lost 5 bases and J lost 4; bases outside the gene matches: 7.